The rows below give T cell receptor beta chains drawn from one sample of a study of blood T cells in healthy people across ages. TCRdb analysed the 5' RACE reads with MiXCR anew, one entry per CDR3 protein. The table lists 1.5 million to 2 million distinct CDR3 sequences, about 50% of them singletons. Sequencing was performed on blood. These receptors were collected from a woman aged 40 to 50 in good health. The CDR3 runs from the conserved cysteine through the conserved F or W. The D gene is left open where the match is weak. Rows may omit the clone size; those that give it use once, few, many or a size class.

V,D,size,J,CDR3,DNA
TRBV20-1,TRBD2,few,TRBJ2-7,CSARLAARYEQYF,TGCAGTGCTAGACTAGCGGCAAGGTACGAGCAGTACTTC
TRBV9,NA,NA,TRBJ1-1,CASSVGVGTEAFF,TGTGCCAGCAGCGTAGGCGTAGGAACTGAAGCTTTCTTT
TRBV6-1,TRBD1,NA,TRBJ2-4,CASIGTGTAKNIQYF,TGTGCCAGCATTGGGACAGGGACAGCCAAAAACATTCAGTACTTC
TRBV5-5,NA,NA,TRBJ2-1,CASGVVHNEQFF,TGTGCCAGCGGCGTTGTACACAATGAGCAGTTCTTC
TRBV7-2,NA,NA,TRBJ2-2,CASSSRRGDAGGELFF,TGTGCCAGCAGCTCTAGACGAGGGGACGCCGGTGGGGAGCTGTTTTTT
TRBV4-3,TRBD2,few,TRBJ2-3,CASSQEGAGGQDTQYF,TGCGCCAGCAGCCAAGAAGGGGCGGGGGGTCAAGATACGCAGTATTTT
TRBV7-9,NA,few,TRBJ2-4,CASSLEGVPKNIQYF,TGTGCCAGCAGCTTAGAGGGGGTTCCCAAAAACATTCAGTACTTC
TRBV20-1,NA,NA,TRBJ2-5,CSAPIGGMNEQYF,TGCAGTGCCCCAATAGGCGGTATGAATGAGCAGTACTTC
TRBV6-5,NA,NA,TRBJ2-7,CASSYKGEQYF,TGTGCCAGCAGTTATAAGGGCGAGCAGTACTTC
TRBV20-1,TRBD2,few,TRBJ2-1,CSARPGRGGIYNEQFF,TGCAGTGCTAGACCCGGGCGGGGGGGTATCTACAATGAGCAGTTCTTC
TRBV6-5,TRBD1,NA,TRBJ2-5,CASLSTGEETQYF,TGTGCCAGCCTAAGCACAGGGGAAGAGACCCAGTACTTC
TRBV6-1,NA,NA,TRBJ2-5,CASDSSGAVETQYF,TGTGCCAGCGATTCATCAGGGGCGGTGGAGACCCAGTACTTC
TRBV4-2,TRBD2,few,TRBJ2-1,CASSLGLAGGLEQFF,TGTGCCAGCAGCTTAGGACTAGCGGGGGGGCTTGAGCAGTTCTTC
TRBV29-1,TRBD1,few,TRBJ2-5,CSVASGQPETQYF,TGCAGCGTTGCCTCGGGACAGCCAGAGACCCAGTACTTC
TRBV15,TRBD2,NA,TRBJ2-7,CATSSTSGGAYEQYF,TGTGCCACCAGCAGTACTAGCGGGGGGGCGTACGAGCAGTACTTC
TRBV7-6,TRBD1,NA,TRBJ2-7,CASSLANRQGGEQYF,TGTGCCAGCAGCTTAGCGAACCGACAGGGTGGCGAGCAGTACTTC
TRBV2,NA,few,TRBJ1-2,CASSEGYLIYGYTF,TGTGCCAGCAGTGAGGGGTACCTAATCTATGGCTACACCTTC
TRBV4-3,TRBD1,NA,TRBJ1-5,CASSQGTGVGQPQHF,TGCGCCAGCAGCCAAGGGACAGGCGTCGGTCAGCCCCAGCATTTT
TRBV5-1,TRBD1,NA,TRBJ1-6,CASSLSLSTGEKRSPLHF,TGCGCCAGCAGCTTGAGTCTGTCGACAGGGGAAAAACGGTCACCCCTCCACTTT
TRBV7-2,NA,NA,TRBJ1-2,CASSLNRDPRLTYGYTF,TGTGCCAGCAGCTTGAACAGGGATCCGAGGTTAACCTATGGCTACACCTTC
TRBV20-1,TRBD2,once,TRBJ2-5,CSARDRLAGVPFQETQYF,TGCAGTGCTAGAGATCGACTAGCGGGGGTTCCATTCCAAGAGACCCAGTACTTC
TRBV7-8,NA,NA,TRBJ1-5,CASSLEQTSNQPQHF,TGTGCCAGCAGCTTAGAGCAGACTAGCAATCAGCCCCAGCACTTT
TRBV12-3/TRBV12-4,NA,few,TRBJ2-1,CASSPDGSNEQFF,TGTGCCAGCAGTCCTGACGGTAGTAATGAGCAGTTCTTC
TRBV6-5,TRBD2,NA,TRBJ2-3,CASSYSAGGRRGTDTQYF,TGTGCCAGCAGTTACTCAGCGGGGGGGCGTCGAGGCACAGATACGCAGTATTTT
TRBV4-3,NA,NA,TRBJ2-5,CASSRVFKYNEQYF,TGCGCCAGCAGTCGGGTGTTCAAATACAATGAGCAGTACTTC
TRBV4-1,TRBD2,NA,TRBJ2-3,CAGSQDLAGGDTQYF,TGCGCCGGCAGCCAAGATCTAGCGGGGGGCGATACGCAGTATTTT
TRBV4-1,TRBD1,NA,TRBJ2-7,CASSQGQGAFYEQYF,TGCGCCAGCAGCCAGGGACAGGGGGCGTTTTACGAGCAGTACTTC
TRBV25-1,NA,NA,TRBJ2-1,CTSNEQNYNEQFF,TGTACCAGCAACGAACAGAACTACAATGAGCAGTTCTTC
TRBV7-2,TRBD1,NA,TRBJ2-5,CASGGTGITQETQYF,TGTGCCAGCGGGGGGACAGGGATAACCCAAGAGACCCAGTACTTC
TRBV7-2,NA,few,TRBJ2-7,CASSLERGFLYEQYF,TGTGCCAGCAGCTTAGAACGGGGCTTTTTGTACGAGCAGTACTTC
TRBV20-1,NA,NA,TRBJ1-6,CSARDRGSSYNSPLHF,TGCAGTGCTAGAGATCGGGGGAGCTCCTATAATTCACCCCTCCACTTT
TRBV12-3/TRBV12-4,TRBD2,NA,TRBJ2-7,CASSRGGADEQYF,TGTGCCAGCAGCCGGGGGGGGGCCGACGAGCAGTACTTC
TRBV12-3/TRBV12-4,NA,NA,TRBJ1-5,CASSLGGDSNQPQHF,TGTGCCAGCAGTTTAGGAGGGGATAGCAATCAGCCCCAGCATTTT
TRBV29-1,NA,few,TRBJ1-2,CSAEPGQAYGYTF,TGCAGCGCCGAACCGGGGCAAGCTTATGGCTACACCTTC
TRBV7-2,NA,NA,TRBJ2-4,CASSTALVAKNIQYF,TGTGCCAGCAGTACGGCCCTGGTAGCCAAAAACATTCAGTACTTC
TRBV24-1,TRBD1,NA,TRBJ1-2,CATSDLDRVYGYTF,TGTGCCACCAGTGACTTGGACAGGGTTTATGGCTACACCTTC
TRBV10-3,NA,NA,TRBJ2-7,CAISTETGAYEQYF,TGTGCCATCAGTACCGAGACAGGAGCCTACGAGCAGTACTTC
TRBV6-6,NA,NA,TRBJ1-2,CASSRVTVSTSNYGYTF,TGTGCCAGCAGTAGAGTGACAGTATCCACTTCTAACTATGGCTACACCTTC
TRBV9,TRBD1,few,TRBJ2-7,CASSVGDSTTYEQYF,TGTGCCAGCAGCGTAGGGGACAGTACGACGTACGAGCAGTACTTC
TRBV20-1,NA,few,TRBJ2-5,CSAYRSQETQYF,TGCAGTGCGTACCGGAGCCAAGAGACCCAGTACTTC
TRBV9,NA,NA,TRBJ2-6,CASSVARPGPLYGTGANVLTF,TGTGCCAGCAGCGTAGCTCGTCCGGGACCGCTCTATGGTACTGGGGCCAACGTCCTGACTTTC
TRBV15,NA,NA,TRBJ2-1,CATSRDRNNEQFF,TGTGCCACCAGCAGAGATCGGAACAATGAGCAGTTCTTC
TRBV6-2/TRBV6-3,NA,NA,TRBJ2-3,CASSYGSRVVTDTQYF,TGTGCCAGCAGTTACGGGAGCAGGGTTGTTACAGATACGCAGTATTTT
TRBV12-3/TRBV12-4,NA,NA,TRBJ2-1,CASSLRIYEQFF,TGTGCCAGCAGTTTAAGAATCTATGAGCAGTTCTTC